These 25 T cell receptor beta chains were sequenced from one sample in a study of lymphopenia after photon versus proton radiotherapy. Some clones are missing from TCRdb's copy, which holds only in-frame ones; the method was immunoSEQ multiplex PCR. Of over 25,000 clones in the sample, more than 75% were seen once. Sequencing used peripheral blood, obtained from a patient treated with photon-based radiotherapy. These receptors all come from a woman between 45 and 65 years old with cholangiocarcinoma.

The chain joins TRBV7-6 to TRBJ2-5; D uncertain. Per the germline V gene, CDR1 is SGHVS and CDR2 is FNYEAQ. The CDR3 is 13 amino acids. Trimming pared 5 bases from V and 2 bases from J, leaving 9 bases between. CDR3: CASSRDIQETQYF. Written as DNA, the CDR3 is TGTGCCAGCAGCCGAGACATTCAAGAGACCCAGTACTTC.

The chain couples TRBV11-3 to TRBJ1-2; D is unresolved. The CDR3 contains 14 residues. V was cut by 1 base and J by 4 bases, with 10 bases left in between. Per the germline V gene, CDR1 is SGHNT and CDR2 is YENEEA. The CDR3 region is CASSLVGSRYGYTF. The CDR3 DNA reads TGTGCCAGCAGCTTAGTGGGCTCCCGCTATGGCTACACCTTC.

The genes are TRBV30 and TRBJ1-2; D not resolved. Trimming pared 5 bases from V and 3 bases from J, leaving 25 bases between. The length of the CDR3 is 17 residues. Germline CDR1 is GTSNPN and CDR2 is SVGIG (reference sequence). The CDR3 region has the DNA TGTGCCTGGGGTGATGGAAGGGTCCTGGGTGTGGACTATGGCTACACCTTC. It is translated as CAWGDGRVLGVDYGYTF. The variable domain in full, completed from reference TRBV30 and TRBJ1-2, reads SQTIHQWPATLVQPVGSPLSLECTVEGTSNPNLYWYRQAAGRGLQLLFYSVGIGQISSEVPQNLSASRPQDRQFILSSKKLLLSDSGFYLCAWGDGRVLGVDYGYTFGSGTRLTVV.

The CDR3 protein is CASRPIKRDRSSYEQYF. Here the CDR3 DNA reads TGTGCCAGCCGCCCGATCAAACGGGACAGAAGTTCCTACGAGCAGTACTTC. The chain couples TRBV11-2 to TRBJ2-7; 7 bases agree with TRBD1. Germline loops: CDR1 SGHAT, CDR2 FQNNGV. J was trimmed by 1 base and V by 8 bases; bases with no gene match: 17. The CDR3 is 17 residues long.

The chain is built from TRBV18 and TRBJ1-2; possible D gene TRBD1, 6 bases. Per germline, CDR1 KGHSH and CDR2 LQKENI. CDR3 length: 18 residues. V shed 2 bases and J shed 4 bases, with 23 bases lying between them. The CDR3 sequence is CASSPSSVTGSQGYGYTF. The CDR3 nucleotides read TGTGCCAGCTCACCATCAAGCGTGACAGGCTCACAGGGCTATGGCTACACCTTC. Together with reference TRBV18 and TRBJ1-2, the CDR3 gives the full variable domain: NAGVMQNPRHLVRRRGQEARLRCSPMKGHSHVYWYRQLPEEGLKFMVYLQKENIIDESGMPKERFSAEFPKEGPSILRIQQVVRGDSAAYFCASSPSSVTGSQGYGYTFGSGTRLTVV.

The gene calls are TRBV10-3 and TRBJ2-2; D gene uncertain. Trimming shortened V by 3 bases and J by 1 base, and 12 bases separated the two germline ends. CDR3 length: 16 residues. The V gene's germline CDR1 is ENHRY and CDR2 SYGVKD. The CDR3 sequence is CAISDFQNRNTGELFF. CDR3 coding DNA: TGTGCCATCAGTGATTTTCAGAACAGGAACACCGGGGAGCTGTTTTTT.

The CDR3: CASSVEGRPYEQYF. The CDR3 DNA reads as TGTGCCAGCAGCGTTGAGGGGCGGCCCTACGAGCAGTACTTC. The chain has TRBV9 and TRBJ2-7; perhaps D is TRBD1 or TRBD2 (5 bases each). Germline V gives CDR1 SGDLS, CDR2 YYNGEE. V was shortened by 2 bases and J by 2 bases, with 11 bases between the two germline ends. CDR3 length equals 14 residues.

This clone was detected once. The chain combines TRBV29-1 with TRBJ2-3; possibly TRBD2 for D (6 bases). Germline values: CDR1 SQVTM, CDR2 ANQGSEA. With 4 bases removed from V and 4 bases from J, the gap between germline ends came to 12 bases. This CDR3 comprises 13 residues. The CDR3: CSVVEGEADTQYF. CDR3 bases: TGCAGCGTTGTGGAAGGGGAGGCAGATACGCAGTATTTT.

The chain couples TRBV4-3 to TRBJ2-6; D remains unclear. Trimming took off 1 base at V and 10 bases at J, with 11 bases between the two ends. This CDR3 is built from 14 residues. Germline lookup yields CDR1 LGHNA and CDR2 YSLEER. The CDR3 sequence is CASSQVVATNVLTF. The CDR3, as DNA: TGCGCCAGCAGCCAAGTGGTGGCAACGAACGTCCTGACTTTC.

This clone was recorded only once. The CDR3 sequence is CASSRTSGELDTQYF. CDR3 bases: TGCGCCAGCAGCCGGACTAGCGGGGAGTTAGATACGCAGTATTTT. The chain couples TRBV5-1 to TRBJ2-3; 12 bases fit TRBD2. This CDR3 is built from 15 residues. Germline V gene sequence: CDR1 SGHRS, CDR2 YFSETQ. V was clipped by 4 bases and J by 5 bases; unmatched bases: 5.

The chain couples TRBV18 to TRBJ1-1; D is unclear. The germline V gene has CDR1 KGHSH and CDR2 LQKENI. V dropped 5 bases and J dropped 1 base, with 8 bases sitting between them. This CDR3 has 13 residues. CDR3 in DNA: TGTGCCAGCTCAGAATCAGCGAACACTGAAGCTTTCTTT. Amino acid sequence: CASSESANTEAFF.

The V call is TRBV13, the J call TRBJ2-3; 7 bases are shared with TRBD2. The CDR3 has 20 residues. Trimming at V came to 1 base and at J to 9 bases, leaving 25 bases not matched to a gene. The germline CDR1 and CDR2 sequences are PRHDT and FYEKMQ (reference sequence). CDR3 amino acids: CASSLAFPKFMRGSLGTQYF. The CDR3, as DNA: TGTGCCAGCAGCTTAGCCTTCCCCAAGTTTATGCGGGGGAGTCTTGGGACGCAGTATTTT.

The chain joins TRBV30 to TRBJ1-4, with D uncertain. The CDR3 extends over 15 amino acids. Looked up from germline, CDR1 is GTSNPN and CDR2 is SVGIG (reference sequence). V dropped 1 base and J dropped 1 base, with 10 bases sitting between them. The CDR3 DNA reads as TGTGCCTGGAGTGGGTTAGGTGTAACTAATGAAAAACTGTTTTTT. It encodes CAWSGLGVTNEKLFF.

J is TRBJ2-1 and V is TRBV4-3; 10 nucleotides align to TRBD2. Unmatched junction bases numbered 6, after V lost 0 bases and J lost 4 bases. CDR3 length equals 17 residues. Germline CDR1 reads LGHNA; CDR2 reads YSLEER. The CDR3 sequence: CASSQDTGTSAYNEQFF. CDR3 DNA sequence: TGCGCCAGCAGCCAAGATACCGGGACTAGCGCATACAATGAGCAGTTCTTC.

The chain uses TRBV9 and TRBJ1-3; D unresolved. Looked up from germline, CDR1 is SGDLS and CDR2 is YYNGEE. The CDR3 is 14 residues long. V lost 0 bases to trimming and J lost 1 base, with 5 bases between them. The CDR3 DNA reads as TGTGCCAGCAGCGTAGAGGGATCTGGAAACACCATATATTTT. Protein sequence: CASSVEGSGNTIYF.

The rearrangement joins TRBV7-8 to TRBJ1-4; tentative D call: TRBD1 (5 bases). This CDR3 region has 13 residues. With 1 base removed from V and 10 bases from J, the gap between germline ends came to 10 bases. The V gene's germline CDR1 is SGHVS and CDR2 FQNEAQ. CDR3 amino acids: CASSLVVGGKLFF. CDR3 DNA: TGTGCCAGCAGCTTAGTGGTTGGGGGAAAACTGTTTTTT.

The V call is TRBV9, the J call TRBJ1-1; the D is unclear. CDR1 is SGDLS and CDR2 is YYNGEE in the germline V gene. The CDR3 totals 15 residues. Between the trimmed V and J ends, which lost 0 bases and 1 base, there was a span of 10 bases. CDR3 in DNA: TGTGCCAGCAGCGTAGTCGATCGGGGGAACACTGAAGCTTTCTTT. Its protein is CASSVVDRGNTEAFF. The full variable domain, with the rest looked up from reference TRBV9 and TRBJ1-1, is DSGVTQTPKHLITATGQRVTLRCSPRSGDLSVYWYQQSLDQGLQFLIQYYNGEERAKGNILERFSAQQFPDLHSELNLSSLELGDSALYFCASSVVDRGNTEAFFGQGTRLTVV.

The chain couples TRBV19 to TRBJ2-1; D is unresolved. CDR1 and CDR2 (germline): LNHDA, SQIVND (reference sequence). With 5 bases removed from V and 5 bases from J, the gap between germline ends came to 7 bases. The CDR3 runs 12 residues. The CDR3 protein is CASSFDHNEQFF. DNA of the CDR3: TGTGCCAGTAGTTTCGACCACAATGAGCAGTTCTTC. The full variable domain, rest sourced from reference TRBV19 and TRBJ2-1, is DGGITQSPKYLFRKEGQNVTLSCEQNLNHDAMYWYRQDPGQGLRLIYYSQIVNDFQKGDIAEGYSVSREKKESFPLTVTSAQKNPTAFYLCASSFDHNEQFFGPGTRLTVL.

The rearrangement links TRBV6-1 to TRBJ2-3; TRBD2 matches 9 bases. The CDR3 is 15 amino acids. J gave up 3 bases and V 6 bases, and 7 bases lay outside the gene matches. Germline assignment: CDR1 MNHNS and CDR2 SASEGT. As DNA, the CDR3 is TGTGCCAGCAGCTTAGCGGGGGCCATGACAGATACGCAGTATTTT. Encoded protein: CASSLAGAMTDTQYF.

The J gene is TRBJ1-2, the V gene TRBV6-5, with 7 bases matching TRBD1. Germline V CDR1 and CDR2: MNHEY, SVGAGI. This CDR3 is built from 13 residues. Trimming removed 6 bases from V and 2 bases from J; junction bases left unmatched: 3. The CDR3 nucleotides read TGTGCCAGCAGGGAGACAGGGAACTATGGCTACACCTTC. Amino acids: CASRETGNYGYTF.

The rearrangement links TRBV18 to TRBJ1-1; 10 nucleotides line up with TRBD1. Germline values: CDR1 KGHSH, CDR2 LQKENI. The CDR3 sequence is 16 residues long. After removal of 8 bases from V and 5 bases from J, the junction contained 14 bases not matched to a gene. CDR3 bases: TGTGCCAGCACACACTCCGAGACAGGGGGCGGAACTGAAGCTTTCTTT. This codes for CASTHSETGGGTEAFF.

The V gene is TRBV4-2, the J gene TRBJ1-1; no clear D gene. V shed 4 bases and J shed 1 base, with 16 bases lying between them. The CDR3 contains 16 residues. Germline assignment: CDR1 LGHNA and CDR2 YNFKEQ. The CDR3, as DNA: TGTGCCAGCAGCCGCAACGGCTTGATTGGGAACACTGAAGCTTTCTTT. This encodes CASSRNGLIGNTEAFF.

This chain connects TRBV12-2 to TRBJ1-1; the table's D call, TRBD1, has no DNA check behind it. TRBV12-2 is noted as a pseudogene. This CDR3 region has 18 residues. This CDR3 is CASRMDRGVYRPGAEAFF. Written as DNA, the CDR3 is TGTGCAAGTCGCATGGACAGGGGGGTATATAGACCTGGGGCTGAAGCTTTCTTT.

The genes are TRBV18 and TRBJ1-5; 8 bases are shared with TRBD1. There are 16 residues in the CDR3. V was pared by 3 bases and J by 1 base, with 5 bases of the junction left unmatched. CDR1 and CDR2 from the germline V gene are KGHSH and LQKENI. This chain's CDR3 is CASSPPGQGSNQPQHF. CDR3 in DNA: TGTGCCAGCTCACCGCCTGGACAGGGAAGCAATCAGCCCCAGCATTTT.

The chain has TRBV7-2 and TRBJ2-2, with D uncertain. V lost 3 bases to trimming and J lost 1 base, with 0 bases between them. From germline, CDR1 is SGHTA and CDR2 FQGNSA. The CDR3 has 12 residues. The CDR3 DNA reads as TGTGCCAGCAGCTTGAACACCGGGGAGCTGTTTTTT. It encodes CASSLNTGELFF.